The 25 T cell receptor beta chains below were found in one sample sequenced in a study of cytomegalovirus exposure and HLA in healthy donors. Vbeta (60) and Jbeta (13) primers were used in the PCR. The method was immunoSEQ multiplex PCR; TCRdb's version includes in-frame clones alone and lacks a portion of them. The table records about 140,000 clones, approximately 71% of them present only once. Sequencing was carried out using PBMCs. The receptors come from a woman aged 45-65 years in good health and CMV-seronegative.

The J gene is TRBJ2-1, the V gene TRBV9, with 9 nucleotides matching TRBD2. CDR1 and CDR2 from the germline V gene are SGDLS and YYNGEE. The CDR3 length is 16 residues. Unmatched junction bases numbered 9, after V lost 4 bases and J lost 4 bases. Here the CDR3 DNA reads TGTGCCAGCAGCCTTTCTGGAGCGGGGGGTTACAATGAGCAGTTCTTC. Translation gives CASSLSGAGGYNEQFF.

This CDR3 is CASGGTEAFF. In DNA, the CDR3 is TGTGCCAGCGGCGGGACTGAAGCTTTCTTT. This sequence joins TRBV27 and TRBJ1-1; D remains ambiguous. V dropped 8 bases and J dropped 5 bases, with 6 bases sitting between them. The V gene's germline CDR1 is MNHEY and CDR2 SMNVEV (reference sequence). The CDR3 is made up of 10 amino acids.

J is TRBJ1-1 and V is TRBV7-9, with a weak D call TRBD1 (6 bases). This CDR3 region has 14 residues. Germline V CDR1 and CDR2: SEHNR, FQNEAQ (reference sequence). V lost 1 base and J lost 11, with 17 bases in between. CDR3 coding DNA: TGTGCCAGCAGCTTAGACGCGGGGGCGGCTGGGGCTTTCTTT. This sequence encodes CASSLDAGAAGAFF.

The chain joins TRBV27 to TRBJ1-2; possible D gene TRBD1, 6 bases. Germline lookup yields CDR1 MNHEY and CDR2 SMNVEV (reference sequence). Trimming removed 8 bases at V and 1 base at J, with 20 bases between. The CDR3 spans 16 residues. CDR3 in amino acids: CASGDRGGESNYGYTF. CDR3 in DNA: TGTGCCAGCGGCGATAGGGGGGGCGAGAGTAACTATGGCTACACCTTC.

J is TRBJ2-1 and V is TRBV5-1, with a tentative D call TRBD1 (5 bases). Trimming removed 1 base at V and 5 bases at J, with 13 bases between. This CDR3 region has 15 residues. Germline V gene lookup returns CDR1 SGHRS and CDR2 YFSETQ. The CDR3 region has the DNA TGCGCCAGCAGCTTGAGACAAGGGGCCCACAATGAGCAGTTCTTC. Translated, it gives CASSLRQGAHNEQFF.

This clone was seen only once. The V call is TRBV2, the J call TRBJ2-2; no reliable D call. The ends were cut back, 7 bases at V and 5 bases at J, with 14 bases in the middle. The CDR3 has 14 amino acids. The germline V gene encodes CDR1 SNHLY and CDR2 FYNNEI. CDR3 residues: CASNAQVYTGELFF. CDR3 DNA: TGTGCCAGCAATGCCCAGGTTTATACCGGGGAGCTGTTTTTT.

In the case of this clone: The same CDR3 is also encoded by other DNA sequences in this sample. The V gene is TRBV9, the J gene TRBJ2-1, with a tentative D call TRBD1 (7 bases). Trimming stripped 7 bases from V and 0 bases from J, with 14 bases between. The length of the CDR3 is 15 residues. CDR1 is SGDLS and CDR2 is YYNGEE in the germline V gene. The CDR3 region is CASSGGFSSYNEQFF. For the CDR3, the DNA is TGTGCCAGCTCAGGGGGGTTTAGCTCCTACAATGAGCAGTTCTTC.

This sequence joins TRBV28 and TRBJ2-3, with 10 positions matching TRBD1. V lost 3 bases, J lost 6 bases, and 6 bases stayed unmatched. Germline CDR1 MDHEN, CDR2 SYDVKM. The CDR3 is made up of 15 amino acids. The CDR3 DNA reads as TGTGCCAGCAGTTTGACAGGGGGCCTCAGGGATACGCAGTATTTT. This encodes CASSLTGGLRDTQYF.

CDR3 amino acids: CASRTGPAYEQYF. The CDR3 DNA reads TGTGCCAGCCGAACAGGTCCTGCCTACGAGCAGTACTTC. This chain uses TRBV2 with TRBJ2-7; maybe TRBD1 (5 bases). Germline V gene data show CDR1 as SNHLY and CDR2 as FYNNEI. Trimming stripped 8 bases from V and 2 bases from J, with 13 bases between. This CDR3 has 13 amino acids. The entire variable domain, with the rest obtained from reference TRBV2 and TRBJ2-7, is as follows: EPEVTQTPSHQVTQMGQEVILRCVPISNHLYFYWYRQILGQKVEFLVSFYNNEISEKSEIFDDQFSVERPDGSNFTLKIRSTKLEDSAMYFCASRTGPAYEQYFGPGTRLTVT.

The chain is built from TRBV9 and TRBJ1-1, with 7 bases identical to TRBD1. The CDR3 is 13 amino acids. Unmatched junction bases numbered 2, after V lost 2 bases and J lost 4 bases. Germline V gene sequence: CDR1 SGDLS, CDR2 YYNGEE. The DNA of the CDR3 is TGTGCCAGCAGCGTCGGGACAGCCACTGAAGCTTTCTTT. This encodes CASSVGTATEAFF.

The chain links TRBV16 to TRBJ1-1; TRBD1 agrees at 8 bases. This CDR3 region has 11 residues. Germline V gene data show CDR1 as KGHSY and CDR2 as FQNENV. J was trimmed by 8 bases and V by 4 bases; bases with no gene match: 0. The CDR3 loop is CASSPGGEAFF. CDR3 coding DNA: TGTGCCAGCAGCCCAGGGGGCGAAGCTTTCTTT.

In this sample, this clone turned up once. V usage is TRBV7-9 and J usage is TRBJ1-2; tentatively, D is TRBD1 (6 bases). The CDR3 sequence is 16 residues long. Germline V gives CDR1 SEHNR, CDR2 FQNEAQ (reference sequence). V lost 5 bases and J 2 bases, leaving 18 bases between the germline ends. The CDR3 reads CASSPGQPFTNYGYTF. The CDR3 DNA reads TGTGCCAGCAGCCCGGGACAACCCTTTACAAACTATGGCTACACCTTC.

This clone was seen a handful of times. The chain uses TRBV2 and TRBJ2-7, with TRBD2 identical over 11 bases. With 6 bases clipped from V and 0 bases from J, the junction kept 4 bases outside the gene matches. CDR1 is SNHLY, CDR2 FYNNEI, per germline. The CDR3 is made up of 15 amino acids. This chain's CDR3 is CASRLAGASSYEQYF. CDR3 DNA sequence: TGTGCCAGCAGACTAGCGGGGGCCAGCTCCTACGAGCAGTACTTC.

The genes are TRBV19 and TRBJ2-7; no reliable D call. Germline V gene sequence: CDR1 LNHDA, CDR2 SQIVND (reference sequence). The CDR3 loop spans 14 amino acids. With 0 bases removed from V and 5 bases from J, the gap between germline ends came to 11 bases. DNA of the CDR3: TGTGCCAGTAGTATAGAACTCGGGTTTCACGAGCAGTACTTC. This encodes CASSIELGFHEQYF. The full variable domain, in which reference TRBV19 and TRBJ2-7 provide the parts outside the CDR3, is DGGITQSPKYLFRKEGQNVTLSCEQNLNHDAMYWYRQDPGQGLRLIYYSQIVNDFQKGDIAEGYSVSREKKESFPLTVTSAQKNPTAFYLCASSIELGFHEQYFGPGTRLTVT.

The chain carries TRBV27 and TRBJ1-2; D gene uncertain. The CDR3 extends over 13 amino acids. V lost 4 bases and J 8 bases, leaving 14 bases between the germline ends. CDR1 and CDR2 from the germline V gene are MNHEY and SMNVEV (reference sequence). CDR3 DNA: TGTGCCAGCAGTTATCGATCGCGAGGAGGCTACACCTTC. This encodes CASSYRSRGGYTF.

The genes are TRBV7-2 and TRBJ1-1; TRBD1 is a possible D gene (5 bases). This CDR3 has 15 residues. From germline, CDR1 is SGHTA and CDR2 FQGNSA. The V end lost 5 bases, the J end lost 5 bases, and 18 bases lay between the germline ends. Here the CDR3 reads CASSALSGAGTEAFF. CDR3 sequence (DNA): TGTGCCAGCAGCGCCCTTAGCGGGGCTGGGACTGAAGCTTTCTTT.

CDR3 amino acids: CASKGSGGPTGELFF. CDR3 sequence (DNA): TGTGCCTCGAAGGGTAGCGGGGGGCCCACCGGGGAGCTGTTTTTT. The chain uses TRBV2 and TRBJ2-2; 10 bases line up with TRBD2. V was clipped by 11 bases and J by 4 bases; unmatched bases: 10. CDR3 size: 15 residues. The germline V gene encodes CDR1 SNHLY and CDR2 FYNNEI.

This clone was picked up a small number of times. The chain combines TRBV11-2 with TRBJ1-6, with D tentatively TRBD1 (5 bases). There are 13 residues in the CDR3. V was trimmed by 1 base and J by 13 bases, leaving 11 bases between them. CDR1 and CDR2 (germline): SGHAT, FQNNGV. In DNA form, the CDR3 reads TGTGCCAGCAGCTTAGGTCAGGGCGTCCCCCTCCACTTT. It encodes CASSLGQGVPLHF.

V and J are TRBV6-5 and TRBJ2-7, with D perhaps matching TRBD1 (6 bases). Trimming removed 4 bases at V and 3 bases at J, with 10 bases between. Germline assignment: CDR1 MNHEY and CDR2 SVGAGI. CDR3 length equals 13 residues. The CDR3, as DNA: TGTGCCAGCAGTTCTGGACAGTTCTACGAGCAGTACTTC. This codes for CASSSGQFYEQYF.

V usage is TRBV27 and J usage is TRBJ2-1; 7 bases agree with TRBD2. The V gene's germline CDR1 is MNHEY and CDR2 SMNVEV (reference sequence). The CDR3 runs 18 residues. With 6 bases clipped from V and 7 bases from J, the junction kept 21 bases outside the gene matches. In DNA form, the CDR3 reads TGTGCCAGCAGCCCCACCGGGGGGTCCTCCCTCGAAGCTAATGAGCAGTTCTTC. This gives the protein CASSPTGGSSLEANEQFF.

This chain connects TRBV5-4 to TRBJ2-5, with 9 bases that match TRBD1. The V gene end was trimmed by 4 bases and the J gene end by 7 bases; junction bases not matched to a gene: 11. This CDR3 region has 15 residues. Germline V lookup: CDR1 SGHNT, CDR2 YYREEE (reference sequence). The CDR3 DNA reads TGTGCCAGCAGCCTGTACGGGACAGGGTGGGTGACCCAGTACTTC. Translated, it gives CASSLYGTGWVTQYF. The complete variable domain, with remaining parts taken from reference TRBV5-4 and TRBJ2-5, reads ETGVTQSPTHLIKTRGQQVTLRCSSQSGHNTVSWYQQALGQGPQFIFQYYREEENGRGNFPPRFSGLQFPNYSSELNVNALELDDSALYLCASSLYGTGWVTQYFGPGTRLLVL.

The chain employs TRBV5-6 and TRBJ1-1; TRBD1 might be the D (5 bases). Germline V gene lookup returns CDR1 SGHDT and CDR2 YYEEEE. The V and J ends lost 2 bases and 3 bases respectively, with 17 bases between them. This CDR3 is built from 16 residues. The DNA of the CDR3 is TGTGCCAGCAGCTTCGGACAAACTTGGATTTACACTGAAGCTTTCTTT. This translates into CASSFGQTWIYTEAFF.

The rearrangement uses TRBV7-8 and TRBJ2-1; TRBD2 matches 11 bases. The trim removed 2 bases at V and 8 bases at J, leaving 5 bases unmatched. CDR1 is SGHVS, CDR2 FQNEAQ, per germline. This CDR3 contains 15 residues. The CDR3 nucleotides read TGTGCCAGCAGCTTACTAGCGGGGGGTTCGCATGAGCAGTTCTTC. The encoded protein is CASSLLAGGSHEQFF.

In this sample, this clone turned up once. The V and J genes are TRBV19 and TRBJ1-2; 8 nucleotides agree with TRBD1. Trimming cost V 4 bases and J 7 bases; bases outside gene matches: 2. The CDR3 has 12 amino acids. Germline values: CDR1 LNHDA, CDR2 SQIVND (reference sequence). CDR3 in amino acids: CASSTGGFGYTF. The CDR3 DNA is TGTGCCAGTAGTACAGGGGGCTTTGGCTACACCTTC. Based on the CDR3 plus reference TRBV19 and TRBJ1-2, the full variable domain is DGGITQSPKYLFRKEGQNVTLSCEQNLNHDAMYWYRQDPGQGLRLIYYSQIVNDFQKGDIAEGYSVSREKKESFPLTVTSAQKNPTAFYLCASSTGGFGYTFGSGTRLTVV.

The genes are TRBV5-8 and TRBJ1-6, with 8 bases aligning to TRBD1. Looked up from germline, CDR1 is SGHTS and CDR2 is YDEGEE. V lost 4 bases to trimming and J lost 9 bases; unmatched junction nucleotides: 9. The CDR3 is 15 residues long. CDR3: CASSLGQGAGSPLHF. DNA for the CDR3: TGTGCCAGCAGCCTGGGCCAGGGGGCAGGTTCACCCCTCCACTTT.